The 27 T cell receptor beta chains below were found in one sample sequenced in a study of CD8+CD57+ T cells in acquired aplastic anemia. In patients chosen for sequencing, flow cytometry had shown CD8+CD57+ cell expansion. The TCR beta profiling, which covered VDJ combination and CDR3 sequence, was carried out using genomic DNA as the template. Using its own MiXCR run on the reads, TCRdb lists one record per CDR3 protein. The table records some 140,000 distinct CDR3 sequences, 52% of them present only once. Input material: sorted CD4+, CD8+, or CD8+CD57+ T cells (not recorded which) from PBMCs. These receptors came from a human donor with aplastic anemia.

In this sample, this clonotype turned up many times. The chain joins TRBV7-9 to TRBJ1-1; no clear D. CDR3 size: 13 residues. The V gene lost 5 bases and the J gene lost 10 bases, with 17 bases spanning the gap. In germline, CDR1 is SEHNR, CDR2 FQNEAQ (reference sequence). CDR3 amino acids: CASSGRVRSGAFF. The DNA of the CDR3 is TGTGCCAGCAGCGGGCGGGTGAGGTCAGGAGCTTTCTTT.

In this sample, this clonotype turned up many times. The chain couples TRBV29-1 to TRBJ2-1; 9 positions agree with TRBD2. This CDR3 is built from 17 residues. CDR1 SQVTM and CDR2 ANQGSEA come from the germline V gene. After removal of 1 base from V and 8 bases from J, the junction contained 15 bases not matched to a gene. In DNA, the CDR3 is TGCAGCGTTGAAGGACCCCCTCTAGCGGGGTCTTTAGATGAGCAGTTCTTC. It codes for CSVEGPPLAGSLDEQFF.

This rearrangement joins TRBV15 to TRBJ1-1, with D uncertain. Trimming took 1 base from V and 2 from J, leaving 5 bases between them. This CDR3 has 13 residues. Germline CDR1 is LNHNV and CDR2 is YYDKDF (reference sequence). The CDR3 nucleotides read TGTGCCACCAGCAGAGTTGGAAACACTGAAGCTTTCTTT. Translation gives CATSRVGNTEAFF.

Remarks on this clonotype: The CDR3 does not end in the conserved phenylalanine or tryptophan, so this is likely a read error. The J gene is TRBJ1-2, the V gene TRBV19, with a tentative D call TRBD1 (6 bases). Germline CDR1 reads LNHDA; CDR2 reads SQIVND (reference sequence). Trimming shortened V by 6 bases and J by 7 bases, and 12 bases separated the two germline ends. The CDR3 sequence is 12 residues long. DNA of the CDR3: TGTGCCAGTAGCGACAGGCTGGTTGGCTACACCTCC. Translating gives CASSDRLVGYTS.

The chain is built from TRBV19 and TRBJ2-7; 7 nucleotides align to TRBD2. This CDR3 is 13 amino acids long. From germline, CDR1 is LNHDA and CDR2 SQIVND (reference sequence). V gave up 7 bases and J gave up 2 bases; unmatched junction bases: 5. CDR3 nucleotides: TGTGCCAGTACTGGGGGGGAGACCTACGAGCAGTACTTC. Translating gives CASTGGETYEQYF.

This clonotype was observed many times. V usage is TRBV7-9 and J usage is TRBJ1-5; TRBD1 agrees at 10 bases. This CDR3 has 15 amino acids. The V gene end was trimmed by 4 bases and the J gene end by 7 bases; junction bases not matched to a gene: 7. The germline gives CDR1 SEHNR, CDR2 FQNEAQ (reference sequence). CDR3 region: CASSSETGGRQPQHF. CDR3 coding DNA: TGTGCCAGCAGCTCGGAGACAGGGGGCAGACAGCCCCAGCATTTT.

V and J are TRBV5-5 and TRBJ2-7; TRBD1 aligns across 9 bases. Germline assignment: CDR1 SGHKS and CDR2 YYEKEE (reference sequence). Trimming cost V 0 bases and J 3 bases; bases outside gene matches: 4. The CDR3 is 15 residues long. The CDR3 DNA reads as TGTGCCAGCAGCTTGGTGGGACAGGGAGTCTACGAGCAGTACTTC. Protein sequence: CASSLVGQGVYEQYF.

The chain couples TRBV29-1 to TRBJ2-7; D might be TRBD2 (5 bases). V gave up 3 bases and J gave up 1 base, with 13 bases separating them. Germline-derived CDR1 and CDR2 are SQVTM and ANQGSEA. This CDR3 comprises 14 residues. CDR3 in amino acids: CSVDTGKASYEQYF. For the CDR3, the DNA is TGCAGCGTTGATACGGGGAAAGCTTCCTACGAGCAGTACTTC.

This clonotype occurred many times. In DNA form, the CDR3 reads TGTGCCAGTAGTATTATCAGGAGCAATGAGCAGTTCTTC. Its translation is CASSIIRSNEQFF. The J gene is TRBJ2-1, the V gene TRBV19; D is unclear. Germline V gene data show CDR1 as LNHDA and CDR2 as SQIVND (reference sequence). CDR3 length: 13 amino acids. V was trimmed by 3 bases and J by 6 bases, leaving 9 bases between them.

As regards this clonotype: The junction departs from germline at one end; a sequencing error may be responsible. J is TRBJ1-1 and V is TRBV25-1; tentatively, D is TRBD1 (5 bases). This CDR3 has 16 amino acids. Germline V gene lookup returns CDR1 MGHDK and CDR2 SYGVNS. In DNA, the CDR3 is TGTGCCAACAGTGCTACGGCCGGAGGGGCTGTGACTGAAGCTTTCTTT. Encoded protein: CANSATAGGAVTEAFF.

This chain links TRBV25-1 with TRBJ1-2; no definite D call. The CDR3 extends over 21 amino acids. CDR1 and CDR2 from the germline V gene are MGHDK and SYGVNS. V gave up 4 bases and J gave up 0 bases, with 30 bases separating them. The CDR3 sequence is CASSVPFRVAIFLCANYGYTF. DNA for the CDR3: TGTGCCAGCAGTGTCCCTTTTAGAGTGGCTATATTCTTATGTGCTAACTATGGCTACACCTTC.

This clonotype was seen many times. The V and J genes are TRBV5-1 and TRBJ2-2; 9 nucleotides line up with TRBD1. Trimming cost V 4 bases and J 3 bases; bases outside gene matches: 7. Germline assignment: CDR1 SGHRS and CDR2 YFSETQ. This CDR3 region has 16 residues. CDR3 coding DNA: TGCGCCAGCAGCCCCTGGACAGGGGCCCACACCGGGGAGCTGTTTTTT. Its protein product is CASSPWTGAHTGELFF.

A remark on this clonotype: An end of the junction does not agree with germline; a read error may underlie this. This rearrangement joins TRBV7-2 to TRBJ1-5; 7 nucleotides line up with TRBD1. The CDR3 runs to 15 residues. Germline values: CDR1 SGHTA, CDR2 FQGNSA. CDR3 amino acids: CDSSLMQGVHQPQHF. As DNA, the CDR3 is TGTGACAGCAGCTTAATGCAGGGGGTCCACCAGCCCCAGCATTTT.

Written as DNA, the CDR3 is TGCGCCAGCAGCCCAAATCCTCCGGGACAGATCAACAATGAGCAGTTCTTC. This gives the protein CASSPNPPGQINNEQFF. The V gene is TRBV4-3, the J gene TRBJ2-1, with TRBD1 identical over 7 bases. The CDR3 spans 17 residues. From germline, CDR1 is LGHNA and CDR2 YSLEER. Trimming took 4 bases from V and 5 from J; bases not matched to a gene: 14.

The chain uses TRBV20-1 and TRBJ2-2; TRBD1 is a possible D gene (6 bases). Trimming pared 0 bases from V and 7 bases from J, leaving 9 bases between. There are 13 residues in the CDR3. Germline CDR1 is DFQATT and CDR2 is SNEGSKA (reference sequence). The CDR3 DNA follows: TGCAGTGCTAGAGACAGGGGTCACGGGGAGCTGTTTTTT. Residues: CSARDRGHGELFF.

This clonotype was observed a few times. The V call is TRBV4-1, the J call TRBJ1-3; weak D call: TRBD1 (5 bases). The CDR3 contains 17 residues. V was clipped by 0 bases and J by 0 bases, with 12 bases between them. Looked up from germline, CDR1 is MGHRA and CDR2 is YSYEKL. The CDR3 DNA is TGCGCCAGCAGCCAAGATGGGAGGGGAGGCTCTGGAAACACCATATATTTT. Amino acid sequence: CASSQDGRGGSGNTIYF.

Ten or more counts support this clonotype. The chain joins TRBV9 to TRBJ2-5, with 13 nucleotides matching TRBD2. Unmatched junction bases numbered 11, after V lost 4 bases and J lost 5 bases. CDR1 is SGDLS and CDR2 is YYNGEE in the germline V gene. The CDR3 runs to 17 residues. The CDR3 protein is CASSPGLAGDLGETQYF. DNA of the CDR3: TGTGCCAGCAGCCCTGGACTAGCGGGGGACCTGGGGGAGACCCAGTACTTC. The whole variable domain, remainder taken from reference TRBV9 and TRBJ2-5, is DSGVTQTPKHLITATGQRVTLRCSPRSGDLSVYWYQQSLDQGLQFLIQYYNGEERAKGNILERFSAQQFPDLHSELNLSSLELGDSALYFCASSPGLAGDLGETQYFGPGTRLLVL.

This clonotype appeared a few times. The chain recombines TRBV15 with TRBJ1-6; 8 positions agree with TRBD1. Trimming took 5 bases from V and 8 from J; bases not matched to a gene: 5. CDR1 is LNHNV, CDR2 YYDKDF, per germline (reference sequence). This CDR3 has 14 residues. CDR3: CATSGGQEYSPLHF. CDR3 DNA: TGTGCCACCAGCGGGGGACAGGAGTATTCACCCCTCCACTTT.

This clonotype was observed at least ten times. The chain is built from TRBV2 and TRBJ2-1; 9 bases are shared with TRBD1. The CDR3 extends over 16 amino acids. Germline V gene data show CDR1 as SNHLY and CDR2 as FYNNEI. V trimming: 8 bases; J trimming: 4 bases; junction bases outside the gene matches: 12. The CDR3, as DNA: TGTGCCAGCTTATCGTGGGGACAGGGCGTATACAATGAGCAGTTCTTC. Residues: CASLSWGQGVYNEQFF.

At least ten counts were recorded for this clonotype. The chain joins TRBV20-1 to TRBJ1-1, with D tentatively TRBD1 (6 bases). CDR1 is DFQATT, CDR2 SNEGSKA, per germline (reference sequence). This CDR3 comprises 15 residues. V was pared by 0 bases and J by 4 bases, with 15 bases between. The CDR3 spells CSARDWLQGITEAFF. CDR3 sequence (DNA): TGCAGTGCTAGAGATTGGCTTCAGGGGATCACTGAAGCTTTCTTT.

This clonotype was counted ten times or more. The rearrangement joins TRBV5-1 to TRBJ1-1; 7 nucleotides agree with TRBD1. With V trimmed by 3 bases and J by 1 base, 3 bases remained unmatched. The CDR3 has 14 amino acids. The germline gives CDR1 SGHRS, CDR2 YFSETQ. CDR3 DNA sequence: TGCGCCAGCAGCTCCAGGGGGGAGAACACTGAAGCTTTCTTT. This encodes CASSSRGENTEAFF.

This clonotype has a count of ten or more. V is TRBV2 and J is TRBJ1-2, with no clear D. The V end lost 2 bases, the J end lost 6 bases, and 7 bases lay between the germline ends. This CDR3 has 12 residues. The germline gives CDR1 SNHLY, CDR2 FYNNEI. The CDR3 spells CASSEYRDGYTF. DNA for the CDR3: TGTGCCAGCAGTGAATACCGGGATGGCTACACCTTC.

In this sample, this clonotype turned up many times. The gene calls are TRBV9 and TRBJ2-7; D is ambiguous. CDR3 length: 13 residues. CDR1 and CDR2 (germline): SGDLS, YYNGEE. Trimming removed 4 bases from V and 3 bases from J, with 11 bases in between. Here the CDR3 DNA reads TGTGCCAGCAGCCTCAACCCGTTCTACGAGCAGTACTTC. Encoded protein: CASSLNPFYEQYF.

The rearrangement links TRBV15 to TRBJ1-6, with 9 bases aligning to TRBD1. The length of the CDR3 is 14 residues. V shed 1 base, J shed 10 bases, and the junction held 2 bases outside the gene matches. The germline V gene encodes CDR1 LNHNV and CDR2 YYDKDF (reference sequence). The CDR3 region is CATSRGQGVSPLHF. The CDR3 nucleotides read TGTGCCACCAGCAGAGGACAGGGGGTATCACCCCTCCACTTT.

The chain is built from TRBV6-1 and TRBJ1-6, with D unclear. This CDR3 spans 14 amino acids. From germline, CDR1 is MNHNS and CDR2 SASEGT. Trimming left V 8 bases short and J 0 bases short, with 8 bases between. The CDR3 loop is CASRASSYNSPLHF. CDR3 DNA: TGTGCCAGCCGGGCGAGCTCCTATAATTCACCCCTCCACTTT.

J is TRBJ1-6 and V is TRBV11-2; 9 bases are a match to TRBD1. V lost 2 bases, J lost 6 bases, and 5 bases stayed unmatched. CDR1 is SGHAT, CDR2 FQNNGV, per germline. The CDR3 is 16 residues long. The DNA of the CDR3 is TGTGCCAGCAGCTTAAGCGACAGGGGGGTTAATTCACCCCTCCACTTT. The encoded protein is CASSLSDRGVNSPLHF.

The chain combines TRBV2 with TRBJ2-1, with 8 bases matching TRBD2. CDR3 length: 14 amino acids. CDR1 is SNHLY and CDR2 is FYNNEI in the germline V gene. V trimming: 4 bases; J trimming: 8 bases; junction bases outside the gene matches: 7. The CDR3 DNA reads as TGTGCCAGCAGTGTGACGGGGGGGCCATATGAGCAGTTCTTC. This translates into CASSVTGGPYEQFF.